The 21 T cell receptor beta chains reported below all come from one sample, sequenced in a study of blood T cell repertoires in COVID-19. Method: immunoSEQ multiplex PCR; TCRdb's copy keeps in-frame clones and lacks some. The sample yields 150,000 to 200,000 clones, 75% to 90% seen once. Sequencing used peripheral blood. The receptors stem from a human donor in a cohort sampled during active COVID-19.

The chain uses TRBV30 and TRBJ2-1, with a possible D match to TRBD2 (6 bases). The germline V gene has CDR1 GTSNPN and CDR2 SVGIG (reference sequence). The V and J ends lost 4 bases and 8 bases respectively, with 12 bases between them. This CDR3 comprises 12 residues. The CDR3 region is CAWTIRRDEQFF. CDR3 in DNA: TGTGCCTGGACAATCAGGAGGGATGAGCAGTTCTTC.

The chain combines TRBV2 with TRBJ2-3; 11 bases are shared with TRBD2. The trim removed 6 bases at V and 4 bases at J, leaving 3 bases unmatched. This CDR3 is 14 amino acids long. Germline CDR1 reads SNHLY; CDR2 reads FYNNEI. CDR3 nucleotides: TGTGCCAGCAGAGGACTAGCGGGCGCAGATACGCAGTATTTT. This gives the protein CASRGLAGADTQYF.

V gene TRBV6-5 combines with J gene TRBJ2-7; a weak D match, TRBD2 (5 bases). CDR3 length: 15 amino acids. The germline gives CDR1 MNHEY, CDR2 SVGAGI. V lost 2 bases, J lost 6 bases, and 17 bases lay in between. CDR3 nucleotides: TGTGCCAGCAGTTACACCGGGCCCTTCACTAGCGAGCAGTACTTC. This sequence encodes CASSYTGPFTSEQYF.

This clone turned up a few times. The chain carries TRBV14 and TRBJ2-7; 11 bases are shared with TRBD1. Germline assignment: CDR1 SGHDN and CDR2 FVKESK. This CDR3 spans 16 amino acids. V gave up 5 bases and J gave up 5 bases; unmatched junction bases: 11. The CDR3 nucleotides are TGTGCCAGCAGCGAGAGACCGGGACAGGGGGGCCACGAGCAGTACTTC. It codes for CASSERPGQGGHEQYF.

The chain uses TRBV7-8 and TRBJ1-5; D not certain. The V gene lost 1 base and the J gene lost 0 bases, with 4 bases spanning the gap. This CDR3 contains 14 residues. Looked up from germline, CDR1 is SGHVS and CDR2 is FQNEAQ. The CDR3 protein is CASSLDSSNQPQHF. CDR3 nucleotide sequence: TGTGCCAGCAGCTTAGATAGTAGCAATCAGCCCCAGCATTTT.

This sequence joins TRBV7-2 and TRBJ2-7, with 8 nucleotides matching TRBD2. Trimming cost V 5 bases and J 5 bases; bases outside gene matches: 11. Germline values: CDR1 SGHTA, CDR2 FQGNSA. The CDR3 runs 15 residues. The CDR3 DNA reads TGTGCCAGCAGCCCCGGGGGGACTAGTTTCCACGAGCAGTACTTC. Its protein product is CASSPGGTSFHEQYF.

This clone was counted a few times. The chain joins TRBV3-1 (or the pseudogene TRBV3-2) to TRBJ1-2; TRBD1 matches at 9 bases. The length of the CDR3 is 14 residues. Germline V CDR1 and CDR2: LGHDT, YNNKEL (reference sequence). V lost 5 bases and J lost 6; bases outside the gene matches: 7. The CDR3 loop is CASSDRDRADGYTF. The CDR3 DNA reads TGTGCCAGCAGCGACCGGGACAGGGCTGATGGCTACACCTTC.

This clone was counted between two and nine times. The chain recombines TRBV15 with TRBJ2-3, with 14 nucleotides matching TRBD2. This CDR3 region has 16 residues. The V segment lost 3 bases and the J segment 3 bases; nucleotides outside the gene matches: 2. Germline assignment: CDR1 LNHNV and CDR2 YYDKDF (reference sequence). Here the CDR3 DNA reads TGTGCCACCAGCAGCAGACTAGCGGGAGGGACAGATACGCAGTATTTT. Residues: CATSSRLAGGTDTQYF.

Written as DNA, the CDR3 is TGCGCCAGCAGCCAAGACTACAGGGGTTGGGACGAGCAGTACTTC. It codes for CASSQDYRGWDEQYF. The V gene is TRBV4-3, the J gene TRBJ2-7, with 7 bases aligning to TRBD1. Germline V gives CDR1 LGHNA, CDR2 YSLEER. V was clipped by 0 bases and J by 5 bases; unmatched bases: 7. This CDR3 has 15 amino acids.

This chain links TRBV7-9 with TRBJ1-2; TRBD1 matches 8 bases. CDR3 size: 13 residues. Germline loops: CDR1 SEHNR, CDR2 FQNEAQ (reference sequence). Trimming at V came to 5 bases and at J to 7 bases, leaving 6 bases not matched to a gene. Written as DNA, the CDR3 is TGTGCCAGCAGCCTCCAGGGGGCCTTTGGCTACACCTTC. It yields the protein CASSLQGAFGYTF. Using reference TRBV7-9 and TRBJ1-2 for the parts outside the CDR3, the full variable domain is DTGVSQNPRHKITKRGQNVTFRCDPISEHNRLYWYRQTLGQGPEFLTYFQNEAQLEKSRLLSDRFSAERPKGSFSTLEIQRTEQGDSAMYLCASSLQGAFGYTFGSGTRLTVV.

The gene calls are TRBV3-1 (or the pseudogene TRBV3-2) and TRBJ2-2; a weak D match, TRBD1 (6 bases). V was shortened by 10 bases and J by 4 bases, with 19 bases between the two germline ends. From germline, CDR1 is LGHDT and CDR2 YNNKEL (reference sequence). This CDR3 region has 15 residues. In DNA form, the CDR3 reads TGTGCCATAGAGCTTGTTGGGGGCCGCACCGGGGAGCTGTTTTTT. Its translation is CAIELVGGRTGELFF.

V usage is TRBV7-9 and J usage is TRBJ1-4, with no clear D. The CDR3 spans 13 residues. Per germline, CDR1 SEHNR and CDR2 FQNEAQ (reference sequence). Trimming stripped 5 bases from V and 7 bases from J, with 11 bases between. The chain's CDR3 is CASSVPISEKLFF. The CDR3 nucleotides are TGTGCCAGCAGCGTCCCAATCAGTGAAAAACTGTTTTTT.

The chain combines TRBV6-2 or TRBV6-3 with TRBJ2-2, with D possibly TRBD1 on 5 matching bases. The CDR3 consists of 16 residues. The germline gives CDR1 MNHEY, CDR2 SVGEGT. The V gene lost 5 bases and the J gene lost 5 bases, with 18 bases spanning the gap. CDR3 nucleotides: TGTGCCAGCAGTCCAGGGTTGAACGATGGGACCGGGGAGCTGTTTTTT. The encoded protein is CASSPGLNDGTGELFF.

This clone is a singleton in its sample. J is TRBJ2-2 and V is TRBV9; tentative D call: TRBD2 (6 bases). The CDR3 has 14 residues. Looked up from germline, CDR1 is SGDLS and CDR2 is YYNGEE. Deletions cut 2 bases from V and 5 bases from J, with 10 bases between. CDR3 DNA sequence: TGTGCCAGCAGCGTTAGCGGCACTACCGGGGAGCTGTTTTTT. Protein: CASSVSGTTGELFF.

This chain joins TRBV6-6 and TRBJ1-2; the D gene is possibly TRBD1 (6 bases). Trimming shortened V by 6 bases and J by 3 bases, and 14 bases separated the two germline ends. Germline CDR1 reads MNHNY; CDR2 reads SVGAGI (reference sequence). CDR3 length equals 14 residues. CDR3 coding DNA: TGTGCCAGCAGATTACAGGGACGAGACTATGGCTACACCTTC. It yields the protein CASRLQGRDYGYTF.

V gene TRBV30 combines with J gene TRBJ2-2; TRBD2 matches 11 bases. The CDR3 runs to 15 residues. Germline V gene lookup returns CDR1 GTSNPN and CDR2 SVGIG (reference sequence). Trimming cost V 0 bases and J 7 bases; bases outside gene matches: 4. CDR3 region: CAWSVLAGVGGELFF. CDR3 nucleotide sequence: TGTGCCTGGAGTGTACTAGCGGGAGTGGGCGGGGAGCTGTTTTTT.

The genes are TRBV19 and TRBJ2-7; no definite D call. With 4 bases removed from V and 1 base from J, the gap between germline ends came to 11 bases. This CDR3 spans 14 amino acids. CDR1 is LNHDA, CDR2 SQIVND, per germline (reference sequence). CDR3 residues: CASSKDPVSYEQYF. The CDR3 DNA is TGTGCCAGTAGTAAAGATCCGGTGTCCTACGAGCAGTACTTC. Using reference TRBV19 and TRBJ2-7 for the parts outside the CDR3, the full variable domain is DGGITQSPKYLFRKEGQNVTLSCEQNLNHDAMYWYRQDPGQGLRLIYYSQIVNDFQKGDIAEGYSVSREKKESFPLTVTSAQKNPTAFYLCASSKDPVSYEQYFGPGTRLTVT.

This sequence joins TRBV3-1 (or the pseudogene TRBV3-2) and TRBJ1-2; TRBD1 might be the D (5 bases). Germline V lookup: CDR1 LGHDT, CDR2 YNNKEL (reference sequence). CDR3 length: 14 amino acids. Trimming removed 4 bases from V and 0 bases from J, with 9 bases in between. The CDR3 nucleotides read TGTGCCAGCAGCCGCCCGACAGCTAACTATGGCTACACCTTC. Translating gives CASSRPTANYGYTF.

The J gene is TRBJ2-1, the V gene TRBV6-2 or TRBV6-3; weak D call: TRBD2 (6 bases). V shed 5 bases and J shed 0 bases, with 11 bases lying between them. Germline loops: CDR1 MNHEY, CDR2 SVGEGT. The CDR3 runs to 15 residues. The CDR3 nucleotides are TGTGCCAGCAGTACGGACTATAGCTCCTACAATGAGCAGTTCTTC. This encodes CASSTDYSSYNEQFF.

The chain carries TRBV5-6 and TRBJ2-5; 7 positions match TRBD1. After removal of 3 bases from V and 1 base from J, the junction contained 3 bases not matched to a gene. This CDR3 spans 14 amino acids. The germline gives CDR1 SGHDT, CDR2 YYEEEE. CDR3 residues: CASSSWDSQETQYF. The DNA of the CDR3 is TGTGCCAGCAGCTCTTGGGACAGCCAAGAGACCCAGTACTTC.

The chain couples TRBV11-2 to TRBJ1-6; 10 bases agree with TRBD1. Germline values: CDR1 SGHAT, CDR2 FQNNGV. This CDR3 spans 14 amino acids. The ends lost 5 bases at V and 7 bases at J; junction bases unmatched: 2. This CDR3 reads CASSQTGGNSPLHF. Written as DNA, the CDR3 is TGTGCCAGCAGCCAGACAGGGGGCAATTCACCCCTCCACTTT.